Given below is one T cell receptor (beta chain) in context. The table lists this clonotype with many counts. What antigen it recognizes has not been identified. No qualities accompany the bases; no much larger clone lies one base away. The meaning of the sample's treatment or condition label: in vitro stimulation with specific CMV peptide epitopes to enrich CMV-specific T cells. This entry comes from a study of T cell repertoires in cytomegalovirus infection (dated by TCRdb to the late 2010s). About the study as a whole: Peptide stimulations targeted recently identified HLA-C-restricted CMV epitopes, whose presentation resists viral immunomodulation, together with well-studied HLA-B-restricted epitopes. Because public TCR beta signatures pointed to carriage of CMV infection together with the matching HLA type, the HLA type of each donor mattered for the analysis. Overall study outcomes, separate from this receptor: In both this cohort and an independent roughly 400-donor cohort, the cumulative frequency of public TCR beta family members distinguished carriers of CMV infection plus the relevant HLA type. In the ex vivo response, HLA-C-restricted CMV-specific TCR beta clonotypes were dominant, and in two of eight donors the single most frequent clonotype came from this HLA-C-restricted group.

The sequencer listed for this sample is Illumina HiSeq 1500. Through fastp at Q25 and MiXCR, TCRdb rebuilt clones from the public reads, retaining in-frame beta chains. A single entry per CDR3 protein holds the most common genes and DNA from its merged rows. This sample comprises around 100,000 distinct CDR3 sequences, around 40% of them detected only once. The top ten hold approximately 74% of the sample. Including the terminal cysteine and phenylalanine, the CDR3 comprises 16 residues. The kept DNA is CDR3 alone, 48 bases in frame from the first base. Cut back by 4 bases and 0 bases, the V and J ends lie 10 bases apart. The germline V gene encodes CDR1 SGHTA and CDR2 FQGNSA.

The sequence joins TRBV7-2 to TRBJ2-6, and possibly TRBD1, on 6 matching bases. Sequencing used CD8+ T cells from cultured PBMCs, obtained from culture after CMV antigen stimulation. The sequence was obtained from a human donor in good health (CMV status not recorded). Some clones in this sample may be carry-over from other donors' samples. CDR3 region: CASSSTGFSGANVLTF. Read as DNA, the sequence is TGTGCCAGCAGCTCAACAGGGTTCTCTGGGGCCAACGTCCTGACTTTC.